This T cell receptor (beta chain) appears in the sequencing data of a study of identical twins. Study results and caveats: Twins shared beta out-of-frame sequences in excess, but this excess was weaker. The abundant beta clonotypes from cord blood had fewer insertions, and memory repertoires had none of this.

This clonotype was recorded many times. Its antigen is not identified. The CDR3 is made up of 13 amino acids. From germline, CDR1 is SQVTM and CDR2 ANQGSEA. V dropped 1 base and J dropped 7; count of bases not matched to a gene: 6. Template switching added a universal primer site, and cDNA bore unique molecular identifiers. TCRdb recomputed calls from the 5' RACE reads with MiXCR, one row per CDR3 protein. The sample holds hundreds of thousands of distinct CDR3 sequences, approximately 6.1% seen once. The rearrangement uses TRBV29-1 and TRBJ1-2; 7 nucleotides match TRBD1. The clonotype was recovered from a man aged 18-30 years in good health. Sequencing was carried out using naive T cells sorted from blood. The DNA for the CDR3 is TGCAGCGTTGAAGCGGTACAGGGGTTTGGCTACACCTTC. Translation: CSVEAVQGFGYTF.